What follows is one TCR beta chain and its context. This record belongs to a study of blood T cell repertoires in COVID-19. Study as a whole: Sites across the United States, Italy and Spain contributed samples from acute and convalescent COVID-19. PBMCs, B-cell-depleted T cells, or T cells provided the cDNA or gDNA that made up the material.

Authors' analysis steps: Nucleated cell number was recorded as an estimate derived from reference gene primer amplification. TCRdb keeps only in-frame clones here, not all; method: immunoSEQ multiplex PCR. V and J calls and clone size are those listed in that table; D and trimming were worked out from the DNA. Here the sample spans about 70,000 clones, around 78% being singletons. Germline CDR1 SGHRS, CDR2 YFSETQ. Between the trimmed V and J ends, which lost 5 bases and 4 bases, there was a span of 11 bases. The CDR3 extends over 13 amino acids. The chain carries TRBV5-1 and TRBJ2-3; weak D call: TRBD1 (6 bases). This TCR came from a human donor in a cohort sampled during active COVID-19. Material: peripheral blood. DNA of the CDR3: TGCGCCAGCAGGAAAGCAGGGGCAGATACGCAGTATTTT. Protein sequence: CASRKAGADTQYF.